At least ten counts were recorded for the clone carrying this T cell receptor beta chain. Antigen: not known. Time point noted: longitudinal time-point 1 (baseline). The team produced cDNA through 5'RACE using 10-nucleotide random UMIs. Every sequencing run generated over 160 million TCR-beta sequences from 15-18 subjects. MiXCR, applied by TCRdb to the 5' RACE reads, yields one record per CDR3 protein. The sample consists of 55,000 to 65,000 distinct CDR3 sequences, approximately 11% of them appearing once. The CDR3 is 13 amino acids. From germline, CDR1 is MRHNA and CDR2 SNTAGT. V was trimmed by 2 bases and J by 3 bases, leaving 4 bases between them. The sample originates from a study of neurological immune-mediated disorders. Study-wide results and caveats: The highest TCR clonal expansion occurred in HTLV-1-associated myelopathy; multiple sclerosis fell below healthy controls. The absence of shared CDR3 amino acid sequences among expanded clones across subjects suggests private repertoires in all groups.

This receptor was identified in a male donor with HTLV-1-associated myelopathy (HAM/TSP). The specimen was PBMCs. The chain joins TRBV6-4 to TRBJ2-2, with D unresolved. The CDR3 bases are TGTGCCAGCAGTGACAGGGACACCGGGGAGCTGTTTTTT. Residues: CASSDRDTGELFF.